Listed below are T cell receptor beta chains from one sample, sequenced in a study of Graves' ophthalmopathy and Graves' hyperthyroidism. TCRdb processed the multiplex PCR reads anew with MiXCR; each CDR3 protein has one entry. The table shows about 370,000 distinct CDR3 sequences, with approximately 16% occurring only once. The sample taken for sequencing was peripheral blood. These receptors all come from a woman between 18 and 29 years old with Graves' ophthalmopathy. Both conserved end residues are part of each CDR3. Each record gives: CDR3 protein, CDR3 DNA, V gene, J gene, D gene, clone size. The D gene is left open where the match is weak. A row's size may be missing; if present it is once, few, many or a size class.

CDR3aa: CASSPNGQGGETQYF
CDR3nt: TGTGCCAGCTCACCTAACGGACAGGGAGGAGAGACCCAGTACTTC
v_gene: TRBV18
j_gene: TRBJ2-5
d_gene: TRBD1
abundance: many

CDR3aa: CASSDGSTDTQYF
CDR3nt: TGTGCCAGCAGTGACGGTAGCACAGATACGCAGTATTTT
v_gene: TRBV2
j_gene: TRBJ2-3
d_gene: -
abundance: -

CDR3aa: CASSWKGGLRYQETQYF
CDR3nt: TGTGCCAGCAGCTGGAAAGGGGGGCTAAGGTACCAAGAGACCCAGTACTTC
v_gene: TRBV5-6
j_gene: TRBJ2-5
d_gene: -
abundance: many

CDR3aa: CASSLDGTSIDEQFF
CDR3nt: TGTGCCAGCAGCTTGGACGGGACTAGCATCGATGAGCAGTTCTTC
v_gene: TRBV11-2
j_gene: TRBJ2-1
d_gene: TRBD2
abundance: many

CDR3aa: CSARPTSQTQYF
CDR3nt: TGCAGTGCCCGACCGACATCACAGACCCAGTACTTC
v_gene: TRBV20-1
j_gene: TRBJ2-5
d_gene: -
abundance: many

CDR3aa: CASSLPGTGVFNSNQPQHF
CDR3nt: TGTGCCAGCAGTTTACCCGGGACAGGGGTCTTTAATAGCAATCAGCCCCAGCATTTT
v_gene: TRBV28
j_gene: TRBJ1-5
d_gene: TRBD1
abundance: many

CDR3aa: CASSFSPSSYEQYF
CDR3nt: TGTGCCAGCAGCTTCAGTCCTTCTTCCTACGAGCAGTACTTC
v_gene: TRBV7-2
j_gene: TRBJ2-7
d_gene: -
abundance: few

CDR3aa: CASRQGSIMETQYF
CDR3nt: TGTGCCAGCAGGCAGGGGAGTATTATGGAGACCCAGTACTTC
v_gene: TRBV12-3/TRBV12-4
j_gene: TRBJ2-5
d_gene: -
abundance: -

CDR3aa: CAWSRGQGAYGYTF
CDR3nt: TGTGCCTGGAGCCGGGGACAGGGAGCCTATGGCTACACCTTC
v_gene: TRBV30
j_gene: TRBJ1-2
d_gene: TRBD1
abundance: -

CDR3aa: CAWSVRGNTEAFF
CDR3nt: TGTGCCTGGAGTGTACGGGGGAACACTGAAGCTTTCTTT
v_gene: TRBV30
j_gene: TRBJ1-1
d_gene: -
abundance: many

CDR3aa: CSARDLFGNTIYF
CDR3nt: TGCAGTGCTAGAGATCTGTTTGGAAACACCATATATTTT
v_gene: TRBV20-1
j_gene: TRBJ1-3
d_gene: -
abundance: many

CDR3aa: CASSYLPGQGTDTQYF
CDR3nt: TGTGCCAGCAGTTATCTACCGGGACAGGGCACAGATACGCAGTATTTT
v_gene: TRBV6-5
j_gene: TRBJ2-3
d_gene: TRBD1
abundance: many

CDR3aa: CASSFFTQNTEAFF
CDR3nt: TGTGCCAGCAGTTTTTTTACGCAGAACACTGAAGCTTTCTTT
v_gene: TRBV12-3/TRBV12-4
j_gene: TRBJ1-1
d_gene: -
abundance: few

CDR3aa: CASRARDSLSYEQYF
CDR3nt: TGTGCCAGCAGAGCGCGGGACAGCCTCTCCTACGAGCAGTACTTC
v_gene: TRBV6-5
j_gene: TRBJ2-7
d_gene: -
abundance: many